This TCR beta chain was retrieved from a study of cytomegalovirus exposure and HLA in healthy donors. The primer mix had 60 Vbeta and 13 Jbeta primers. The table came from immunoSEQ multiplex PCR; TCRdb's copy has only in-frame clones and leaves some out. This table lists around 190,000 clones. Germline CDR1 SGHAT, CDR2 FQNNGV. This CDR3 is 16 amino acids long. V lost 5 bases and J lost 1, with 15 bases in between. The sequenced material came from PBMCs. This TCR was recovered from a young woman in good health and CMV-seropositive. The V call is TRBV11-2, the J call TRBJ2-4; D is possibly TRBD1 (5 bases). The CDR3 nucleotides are TGTGCCAGCAGCCCCAGACAGAGCCTGGCCAAAAACATTCAGTACTTC. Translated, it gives CASSPRQSLAKNIQYF.